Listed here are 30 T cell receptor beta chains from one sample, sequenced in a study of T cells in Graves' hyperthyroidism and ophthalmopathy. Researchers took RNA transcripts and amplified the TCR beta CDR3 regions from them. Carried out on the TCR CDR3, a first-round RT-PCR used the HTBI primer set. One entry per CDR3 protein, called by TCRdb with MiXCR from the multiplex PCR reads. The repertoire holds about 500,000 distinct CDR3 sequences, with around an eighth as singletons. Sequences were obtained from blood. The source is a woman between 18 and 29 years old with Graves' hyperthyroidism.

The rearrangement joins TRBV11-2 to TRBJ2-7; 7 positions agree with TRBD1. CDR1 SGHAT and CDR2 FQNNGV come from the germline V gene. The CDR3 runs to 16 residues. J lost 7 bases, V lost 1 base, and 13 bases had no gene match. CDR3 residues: CASSLAGTAFLGEQYF. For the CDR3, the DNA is TGTGCCAGCAGCTTAGCCGGGACAGCCTTTTTGGGAGAGCAGTACTTC.

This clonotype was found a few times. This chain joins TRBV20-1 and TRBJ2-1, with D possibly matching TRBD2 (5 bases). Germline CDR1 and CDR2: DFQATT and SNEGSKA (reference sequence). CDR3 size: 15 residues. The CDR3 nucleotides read TGCAGCGCATCCGGGGTCCTTCGGACCTACAATGAGCAGTTCTTC. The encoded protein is CSASGVLRTYNEQFF.

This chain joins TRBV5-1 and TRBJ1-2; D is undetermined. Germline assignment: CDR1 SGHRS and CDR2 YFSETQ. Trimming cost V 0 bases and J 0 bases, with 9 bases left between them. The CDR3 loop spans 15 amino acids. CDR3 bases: TGCGCCAGCAGCTTGGAAGGAGCTCCTAACTATGGCTACACCTTC. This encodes CASSLEGAPNYGYTF.

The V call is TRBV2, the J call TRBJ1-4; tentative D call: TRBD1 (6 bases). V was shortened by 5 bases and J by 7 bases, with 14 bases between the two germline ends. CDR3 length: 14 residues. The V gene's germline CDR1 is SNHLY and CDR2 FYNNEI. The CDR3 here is CASSRTAVAEKLFF. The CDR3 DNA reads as TGTGCCAGCAGTCGGACAGCGGTTGCTGAAAAACTGTTTTTT.

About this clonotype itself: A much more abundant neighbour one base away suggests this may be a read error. The CDR3 sequence: CASSLRSKTDWEYSNQPQHF. In DNA form, the CDR3 reads TGTGCCAGCAGTTTGCGGTCGAAGACGGACTGGGAGTATAGCAATCAGCCCCAGCATTTT. V gene TRBV12-3 or TRBV12-4 combines with J gene TRBJ1-5; D remains unclear. This CDR3 is built from 20 residues. V was trimmed by 3 bases and J by 0 bases, leaving 24 bases between them.

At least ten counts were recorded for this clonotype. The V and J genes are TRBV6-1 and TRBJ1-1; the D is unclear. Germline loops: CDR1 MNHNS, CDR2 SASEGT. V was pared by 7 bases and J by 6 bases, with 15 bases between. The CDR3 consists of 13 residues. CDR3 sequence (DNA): TGTGCCAGCACTACCCGCCGAGATCCTGAAGCTTTCTTT. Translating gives CASTTRRDPEAFF.

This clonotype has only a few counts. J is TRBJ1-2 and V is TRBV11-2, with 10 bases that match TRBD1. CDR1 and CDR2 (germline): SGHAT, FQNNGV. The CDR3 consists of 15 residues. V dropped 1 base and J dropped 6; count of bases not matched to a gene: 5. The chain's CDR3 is CASSLGGTGDHGYTF. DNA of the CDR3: TGTGCCAGCAGCTTAGGGGGGACAGGGGATCATGGCTACACCTTC. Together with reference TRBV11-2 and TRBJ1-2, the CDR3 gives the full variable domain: EAGVAQSPRYKIIEKRQSVAFWCNPISGHATLYWYQQILGQGPKLLIQFQNNGVVDDSQLPKDRFSAERLKGVDSTLKIQPAKLEDSAVYLCASSLGGTGDHGYTFGSGTRLTVV.

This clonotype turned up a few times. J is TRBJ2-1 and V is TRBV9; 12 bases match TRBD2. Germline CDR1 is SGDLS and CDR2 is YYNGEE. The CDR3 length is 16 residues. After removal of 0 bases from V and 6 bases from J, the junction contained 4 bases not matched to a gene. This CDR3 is CASSVASGRAFNEQFF. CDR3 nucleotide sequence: TGTGCCAGCAGCGTAGCTAGCGGGAGGGCCTTCAATGAGCAGTTCTTC. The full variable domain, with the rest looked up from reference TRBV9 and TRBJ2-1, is DSGVTQTPKHLITATGQRVTLRCSPRSGDLSVYWYQQSLDQGLQFLIQYYNGEERAKGNILERFSAQQFPDLHSELNLSSLELGDSALYFCASSVASGRAFNEQFFGPGTRLTVL.

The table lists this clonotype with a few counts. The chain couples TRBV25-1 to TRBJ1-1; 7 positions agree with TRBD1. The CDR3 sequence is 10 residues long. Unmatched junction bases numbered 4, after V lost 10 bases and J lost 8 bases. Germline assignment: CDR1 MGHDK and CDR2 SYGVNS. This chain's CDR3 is CATRQGEAFF. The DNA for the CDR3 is TGTGCCACCAGACAGGGAGAAGCTTTCTTT.

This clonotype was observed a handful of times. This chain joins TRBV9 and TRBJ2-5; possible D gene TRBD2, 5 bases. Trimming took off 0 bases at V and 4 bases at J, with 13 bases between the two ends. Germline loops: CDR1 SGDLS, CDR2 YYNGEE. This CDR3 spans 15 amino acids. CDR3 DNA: TGTGCCAGCAGCGTAGAACTGGGGAGAGCAGAGACCCAGTACTTC. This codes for CASSVELGRAETQYF. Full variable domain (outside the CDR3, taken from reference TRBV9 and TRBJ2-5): DSGVTQTPKHLITATGQRVTLRCSPRSGDLSVYWYQQSLDQGLQFLIQYYNGEERAKGNILERFSAQQFPDLHSELNLSSLELGDSALYFCASSVELGRAETQYFGPGTRLLVL.

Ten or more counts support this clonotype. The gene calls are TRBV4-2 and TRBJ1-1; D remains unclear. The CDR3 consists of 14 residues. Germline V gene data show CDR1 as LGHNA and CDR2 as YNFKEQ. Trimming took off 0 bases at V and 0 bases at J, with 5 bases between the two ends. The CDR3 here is CASSQDGLNTEAFF. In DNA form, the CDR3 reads TGTGCCAGCAGCCAAGATGGGCTGAACACTGAAGCTTTCTTT.

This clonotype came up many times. The CDR3 spells CASSPPASGADTQYF. In DNA, the CDR3 is TGTGCCAGCAGTCCCCCGGCTAGCGGGGCAGATACGCAGTATTTT. The rearrangement links TRBV28 to TRBJ2-3; TRBD2 aligns across 9 bases. J lost 4 bases, V lost 5 bases, and 7 bases had no gene match. CDR3 length: 15 residues. Germline CDR1 is MDHEN and CDR2 is SYDVKM.

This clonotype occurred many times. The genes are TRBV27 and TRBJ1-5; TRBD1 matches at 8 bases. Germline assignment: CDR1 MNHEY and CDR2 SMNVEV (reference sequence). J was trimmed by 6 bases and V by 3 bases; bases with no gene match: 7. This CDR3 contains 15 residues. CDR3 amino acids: CASSFTGGVGQPQHF. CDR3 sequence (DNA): TGTGCCAGCAGTTTTACAGGGGGAGTGGGTCAGCCCCAGCATTTT.

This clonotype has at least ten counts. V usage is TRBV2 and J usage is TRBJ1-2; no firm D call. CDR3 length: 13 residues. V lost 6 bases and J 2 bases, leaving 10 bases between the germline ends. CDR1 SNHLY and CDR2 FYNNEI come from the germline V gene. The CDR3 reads CASRSPINYGYTF. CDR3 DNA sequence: TGTGCCAGCAGGTCCCCGATCAACTATGGCTACACCTTC. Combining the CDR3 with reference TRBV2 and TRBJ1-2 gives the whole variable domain EPEVTQTPSHQVTQMGQEVILRCVPISNHLYFYWYRQILGQKVEFLVSFYNNEISEKSEIFDDQFSVERPDGSNFTLKIRSTKLEDSAMYFCASRSPINYGYTFGSGTRLTVV.

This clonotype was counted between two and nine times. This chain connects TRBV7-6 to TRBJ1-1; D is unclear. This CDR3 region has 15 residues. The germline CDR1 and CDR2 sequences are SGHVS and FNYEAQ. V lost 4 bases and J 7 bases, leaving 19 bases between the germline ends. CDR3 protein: CASSSSPRTDLEAFF. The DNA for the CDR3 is TGTGCCAGCAGCTCCAGTCCCCGGACCGACCTTGAAGCTTTCTTT.

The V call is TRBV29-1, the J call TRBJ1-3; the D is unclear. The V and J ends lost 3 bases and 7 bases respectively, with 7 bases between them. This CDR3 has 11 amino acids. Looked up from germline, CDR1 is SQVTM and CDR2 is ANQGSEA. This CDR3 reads CSVDERNTIYF. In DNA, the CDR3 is TGCAGCGTTGATGAGAGGAACACCATATATTTT.

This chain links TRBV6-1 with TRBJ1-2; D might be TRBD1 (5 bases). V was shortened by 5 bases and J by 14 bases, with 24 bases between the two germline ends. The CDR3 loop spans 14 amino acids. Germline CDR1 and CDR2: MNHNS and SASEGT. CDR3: CASSKTTLRQGRTF. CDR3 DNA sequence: TGTGCCAGCAGTAAGACAACTCTCCGCCAGGGACGGACCTTC.

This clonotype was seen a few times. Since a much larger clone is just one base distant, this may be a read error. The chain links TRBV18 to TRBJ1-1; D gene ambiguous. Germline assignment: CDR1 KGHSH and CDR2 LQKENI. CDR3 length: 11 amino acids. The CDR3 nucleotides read TGTACCAGCTCAGGACTGAACGAAGCTTTCTTT. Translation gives CTSSGLNEAFF.

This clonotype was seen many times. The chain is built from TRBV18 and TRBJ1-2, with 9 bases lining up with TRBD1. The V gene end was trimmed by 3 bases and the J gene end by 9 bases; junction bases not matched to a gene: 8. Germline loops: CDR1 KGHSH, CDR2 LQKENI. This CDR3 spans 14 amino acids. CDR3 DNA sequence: TGTGCCAGCTCACCCCAAGGACAGGGGAAGAGCTACACCTTC. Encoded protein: CASSPQGQGKSYTF.

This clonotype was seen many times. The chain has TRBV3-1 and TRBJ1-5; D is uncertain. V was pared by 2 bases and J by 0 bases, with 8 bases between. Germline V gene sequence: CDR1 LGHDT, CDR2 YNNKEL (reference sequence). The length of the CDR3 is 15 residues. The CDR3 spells CASSQRPYSNQPQHF. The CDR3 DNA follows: TGTGCCAGCAGCCAAAGGCCTTATAGCAATCAGCCCCAGCATTTT.

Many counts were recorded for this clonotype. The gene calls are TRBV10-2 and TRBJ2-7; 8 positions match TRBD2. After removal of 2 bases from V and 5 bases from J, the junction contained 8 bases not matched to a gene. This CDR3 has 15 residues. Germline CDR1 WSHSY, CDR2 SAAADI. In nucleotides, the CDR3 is TGCGCCAGCAGTGAGCTCAGGACTAGCTGGGACGAGCAGTACGTC. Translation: CASSELRTSWDEQYV.

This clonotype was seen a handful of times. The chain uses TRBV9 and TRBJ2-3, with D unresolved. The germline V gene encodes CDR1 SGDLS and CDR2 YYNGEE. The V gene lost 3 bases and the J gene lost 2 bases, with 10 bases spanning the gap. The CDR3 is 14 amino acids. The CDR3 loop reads CASSEGPFTDTQYF. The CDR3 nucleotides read TGTGCCAGCAGCGAAGGACCTTTCACAGATACGCAGTATTTT.

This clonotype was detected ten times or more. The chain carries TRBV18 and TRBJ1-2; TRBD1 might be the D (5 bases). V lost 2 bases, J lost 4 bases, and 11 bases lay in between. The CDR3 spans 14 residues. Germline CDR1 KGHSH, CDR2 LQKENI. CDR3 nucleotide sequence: TGTGCCAGCTCACCAAACGACAGTCGCTATGGCTACACCTTC. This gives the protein CASSPNDSRYGYTF.

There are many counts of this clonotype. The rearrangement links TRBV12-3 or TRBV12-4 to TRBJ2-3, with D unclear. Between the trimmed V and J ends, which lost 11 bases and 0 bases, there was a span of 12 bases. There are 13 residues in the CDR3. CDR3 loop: CASGAASTDTQYF. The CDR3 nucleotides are TGTGCCTCTGGTGCAGCTAGCACAGATACGCAGTATTTT.

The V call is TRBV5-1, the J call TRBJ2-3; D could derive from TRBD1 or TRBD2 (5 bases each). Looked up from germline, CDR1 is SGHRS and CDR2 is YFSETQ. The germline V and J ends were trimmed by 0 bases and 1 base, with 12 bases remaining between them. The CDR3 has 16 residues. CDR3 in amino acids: CASSLGPPGRTDTQYF. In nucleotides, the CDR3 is TGCGCCAGCAGCTTGGGGCCCCCGGGGCGCACAGATACGCAGTATTTT.

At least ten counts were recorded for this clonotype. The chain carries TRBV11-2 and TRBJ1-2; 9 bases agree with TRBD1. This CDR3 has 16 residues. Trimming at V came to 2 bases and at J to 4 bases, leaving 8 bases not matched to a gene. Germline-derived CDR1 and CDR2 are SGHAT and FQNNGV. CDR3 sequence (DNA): TGTGCCAGCAGCTTAAACAGGGGGCCGCCTTTCTATGGCTACACCTTC. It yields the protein CASSLNRGPPFYGYTF.

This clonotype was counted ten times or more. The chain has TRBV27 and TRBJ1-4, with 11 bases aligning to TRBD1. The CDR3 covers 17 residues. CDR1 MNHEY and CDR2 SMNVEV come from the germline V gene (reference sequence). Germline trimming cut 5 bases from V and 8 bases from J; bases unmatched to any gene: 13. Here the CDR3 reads CASSGLSPGQGGEKLFF. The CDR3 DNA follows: TGTGCCAGCAGTGGCTTATCCCCGGGACAGGGGGGGGAAAAACTGTTTTTT.

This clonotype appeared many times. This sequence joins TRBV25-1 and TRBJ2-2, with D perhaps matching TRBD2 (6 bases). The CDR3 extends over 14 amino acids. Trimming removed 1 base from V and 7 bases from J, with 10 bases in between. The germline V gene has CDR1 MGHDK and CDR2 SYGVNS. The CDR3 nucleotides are TGTGCCAGCAGTGAATGGGGAGCGGGCGGGGAGCTGTTTTTT. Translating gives CASSEWGAGGELFF.

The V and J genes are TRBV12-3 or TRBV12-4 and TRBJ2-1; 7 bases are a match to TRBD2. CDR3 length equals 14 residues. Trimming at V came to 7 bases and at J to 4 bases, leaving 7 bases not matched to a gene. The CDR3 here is CASTRTRNYNEQFF. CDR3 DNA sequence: TGTGCCAGCACCCGGACTAGAAATTACAATGAGCAGTTCTTC.

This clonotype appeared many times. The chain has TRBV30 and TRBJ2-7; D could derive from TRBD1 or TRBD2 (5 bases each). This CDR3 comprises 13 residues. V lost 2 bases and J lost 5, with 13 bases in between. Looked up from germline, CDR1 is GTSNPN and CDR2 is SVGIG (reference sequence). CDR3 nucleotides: TGTGCCTGGAGTAGATACGGGGCCGACGAGCAGTACTTC. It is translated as CAWSRYGADEQYF.